This T cell receptor (beta chain) was identified during a study of blood T cell repertoires in COVID-19. Study-level background: Acute and convalescent COVID-19 samples came from the United States, Italy and Spain. T cells, B-cell-depleted T cells, or PBMCs provided the cDNA or gDNA that served as material.

As originally analysed: Estimates of nucleated cell counts were drawn from the amplification of reference gene primers. Generated by immunoSEQ multiplex PCR, the TCRdb table keeps only in-frame clones and is missing some. V, J and clone size are taken as reported in that table, and D and trimming were inferred from the DNA itself. The table includes approximately 290,000 clones, roughly 89% detected once. The germline V gene encodes CDR1 MDHEN and CDR2 SYDVKM. The CDR3 extends over 15 amino acids. Trimming left V 5 bases short and J 2 bases short, with 12 bases between. A note on this clone: Other DNA sequences from this sample encode an identical CDR3 as well.

The sequencing sample was made of peripheral blood. The chain links TRBV28 to TRBJ1-4; D ambiguous. The sequence came from a young man with acute or convalescent COVID-19. CDR3: CASSPAGSTNEKLFF. The DNA of the CDR3 is TGTGCCAGCAGTCCGGCGGGGAGTACTAATGAAAAACTGTTTTTT.